This T cell receptor (beta chain) is drawn from a study of shared clonotypes between healthy human individuals. Comment on this clone: Its target is not known.

CD45RO negativity and positive selection for CCR7 defined naive CD8 cells, a population that excluded terminally differentiated effector memory CD45RA+ cells. All donors were Caucasian adults living in Nashville, Tennessee. Only in-frame clones appear in the TCRdb table, and some are missing; sequencing was by immunoSEQ multiplex PCR. The sample holds 550,000 to 750,000 clones, 95% to 96% seen once. The study, taken as a whole, reports: Larger estimated richness was generally recorded for naive subsets relative to memory subsets. Relative to their counterparts shared across all four donors, non-shared clonotypes exhibited diminished generation probabilities.

Sequenced input: naive CD8+ T cells sorted from blood. This clonotype was obtained from a woman in her twenties or thirties in good health.

CDR3 amino acids: CASSYPPGENTGELFF. The CDR3 nucleotides read TGTGCCAGCAGTTACCCCCCAGGGGAGAACACCGGGGAGCTGTTTTTT. This rearrangement joins TRBV6-5 to TRBJ2-2, with D possibly being TRBD1 (6 bases). Germline CDR1 and CDR2: MNHEY and SVGAGI. The CDR3 totals 16 residues. V was pared by 2 bases and J by 1 base, with 11 bases between.